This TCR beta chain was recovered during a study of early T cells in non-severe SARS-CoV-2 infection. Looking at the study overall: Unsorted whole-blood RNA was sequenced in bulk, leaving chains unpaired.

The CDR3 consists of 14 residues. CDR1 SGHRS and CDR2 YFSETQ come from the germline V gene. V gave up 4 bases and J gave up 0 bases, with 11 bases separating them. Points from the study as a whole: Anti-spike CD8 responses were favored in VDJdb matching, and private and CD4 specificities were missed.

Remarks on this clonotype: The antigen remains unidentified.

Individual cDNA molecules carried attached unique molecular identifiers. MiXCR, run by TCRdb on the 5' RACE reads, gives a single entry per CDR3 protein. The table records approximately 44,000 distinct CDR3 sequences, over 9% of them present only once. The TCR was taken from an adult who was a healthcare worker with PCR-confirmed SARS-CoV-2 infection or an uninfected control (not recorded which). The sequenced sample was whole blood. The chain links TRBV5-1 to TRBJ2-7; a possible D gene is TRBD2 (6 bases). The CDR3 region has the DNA TGCGCCAGCAGCCCAGACGGGAGCTCCTACGAGCAGTACTTC. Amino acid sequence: CASSPDGSSYEQYF.